This T cell receptor (beta chain) was sequenced during a study of beta chain features in type 1 diabetes (dated by TCRdb to 2016 to 2018). As for the study more broadly: No differences in mean age, gender distribution, total cell number or subset yield were found between patients and healthy donors. A total of 90 million to 130 million sorted cells were examined across all samples, and a strong correlation was observed between cell number per subset and RNA yield. The study compared the TCRB repertoires of sorted circulating CD4+ T cell subsets in recently diagnosed type 1 diabetes patients with those in matched healthy donors. Naive and central memory subsets were obtained from all 28 donors, but regulatory and stem cell-like memory subsets were isolated from only 8 patients and roughly eight healthy donors. On the study overall, not on this receptor specifically: Sequencing cDNA rather than genomic DNA could over-represent highly expressing activated cells, although activation and CD3 levels did not differ between groups. In all four CD4+ subsets, TCRB CDR3 length was moderately but significantly shorter in type 1 diabetes patients. Only small numbers of individuals were included in the HLA sub-analyses, which left unresolved whether HLA type had any influence on TCRB rearrangement. PCR might favor shorter templates, but patient and control samples were amplified and corrected together, so any skew would affect both groups equally. At VDJ recombination sites, type 1 diabetes patients had fewer insertions and more deleted nucleotides, which implies abnormalities in thymic rearrangement. Naive, central memory and regulatory TCRB repertoires appeared more similar among patients than among healthy donors.

Per the germline V gene, ENHRY is the CDR1 and SYGVKD is the CDR2. Its CDR3 holds 16 amino acids, cysteine through phenylalanine. The sequence is cut down to CDR3 DNA, 48 bases in frame from base 1. V loses 0 bases at its end and J loses 7 bases; junction bases beyond the gene matches: 7. The entire isolated RNA was reverse transcribed using the High Capacity cDNA Reverse Transcription Kit, and thus expressed TCRB transcripts were sequenced. Naive, central memory and regulatory T cell samples underwent deep immunoSEQ sequencing, averaging around 3.9 million total reads per sample. Sorted cells were lysed in RLT buffer, and RNA was extracted using DNase-treated RNeasy Micro or Mini kits according to cell number. To prevent cross-contamination, every cell subset was processed on its own, while patient and healthy donor samples were processed together. Using the immunoSEQ multiplex PCR, TCRB sequences were amplified from cDNA into 87-bp fragments spanning the CDR3 region. The amplicons were sequenced using the Illumina HiSeq platform. Processing in the source paper ran as follows. PCR bias was corrected computationally using synthetic template baselines, and reads within Hamming distance 2 were collapsed, with unmergeable singletons discarded. Reads were aligned against IMGT so that V, D and J genes, CDR3 length and insertions or deletions at six rearrangement sites could be assigned. Within each subset, clonotype counts were normalized to sorted cell number, after which true diversity and Gini coefficients were computed with the tcR R package. Repertoire sharing was quantified using the overlap coefficient calculated on TCRB nucleotide sequences. As a proxy for the pre-selection repertoire, out-of-frame TCRB sequences from naive cells were analyzed. The table comes from immuneACCESS by way of TCRdb, which keeps in-frame sequences with V and J called. Part of the clones is missing from these tables; in studies checked, under half for an unresolved V gene and the rest for unknown reasons. V and J calls and clone size are given by that table; D and trimming were obtained from the DNA. The sample profile shows 900,000 or so clones; 15% to 20% of them were found once. Roughly 0.025% of the sample is in the top ten clones.

Worth noting for this clone: Its recognized antigen is unknown. Qualities for individual bases were not recorded, and no much larger clone is one base off.

From each donor, a single peripheral blood sample of 90 to 150 mL on average was drawn into heparinised tubes. Naive, central memory, regulatory and stem cell-like memory CD4+ T cells were sorted on a BD FACSAria II using a panel including CD45RO, CCR7, CD25, CD127, CD95 and CD27. Every sorted population had a purity above 95%. PBMCs were separated immediately by Lymphoprep density gradient centrifugation and were stained directly, without being cultured. So that batch effects would be minimized, each experiment stained and sorted samples in pairs, pairing one healthy donor with one patient. The sequenced sample was naive CD4+ T cells from blood. Read against the paper, the sample's cell subset or site label means: true naive CD4+ T cells. The receptor chain draws on TRBV10-3 and TRBJ2-1, and TRBD2 matches 9 of the central bases. The TCR comes from a woman between 18 and 29 years old in good health. The sequenced DNA: TGTGCCATCAGTGAGTCACGCGGGAGGGCCAGAAATGAGCAGTTCTTC. It is translated as CAISESRGRARNEQFF.